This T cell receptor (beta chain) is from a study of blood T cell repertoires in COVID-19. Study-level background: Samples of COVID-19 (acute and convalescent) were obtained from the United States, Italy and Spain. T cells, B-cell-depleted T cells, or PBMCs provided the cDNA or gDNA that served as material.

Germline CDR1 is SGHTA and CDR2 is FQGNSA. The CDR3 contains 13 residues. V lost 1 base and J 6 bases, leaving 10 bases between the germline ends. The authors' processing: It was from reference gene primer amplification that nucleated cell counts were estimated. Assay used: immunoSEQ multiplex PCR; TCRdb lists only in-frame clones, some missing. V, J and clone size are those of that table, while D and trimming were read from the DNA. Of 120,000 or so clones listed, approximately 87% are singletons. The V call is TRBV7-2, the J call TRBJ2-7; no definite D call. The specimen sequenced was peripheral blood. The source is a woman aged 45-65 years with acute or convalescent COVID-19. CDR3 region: CASSLEAGLEQYF. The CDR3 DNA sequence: TGTGCCAGCAGCTTAGAAGCTGGGCTCGAGCAGTACTTC.